The entry below describes one T cell receptor (beta chain). There are 17 residues in the CDR3. Germline V gene lookup returns CDR1 SGHRS and CDR2 YFSETQ. After removal of 1 base from V and 4 bases from J, the junction contained 11 bases not matched to a gene. As handled by the study authors: How many nucleated cells were present was estimated from reference gene primer amplification. This table comes from immunoSEQ multiplex PCR, and its TCRdb copy is limited to in-frame clones, with some not included. V and J calls and clone size are given by that table; D and trimming were obtained from the DNA. The data hold about 220,000 clones, with over 65% observed a single time. This record comes from a study of blood T cell repertoires in COVID-19. Background on the study: From T cells, B-cell-depleted T cells, or PBMCs came the material, which was cDNA or gDNA.

Participants were aged about 18 to 90 years, lived in 24 US areas, and enrolled virtually. Each participant's cohort was designated according to participant-reported clinical history. Sequenced input: PBMCs or T cells enriched from blood (not recorded which). The chain is built from TRBV5-1 and TRBJ1-1, with 9 bases identical to TRBD1. The clonotype comes from an older woman who had recovered from COVID-19. The CDR3 loop is CASSLTLVQGASTEAFF. The CDR3 DNA follows: TGCGCCAGCAGCTTGACCCTAGTACAGGGGGCGAGCACTGAAGCTTTCTTT.